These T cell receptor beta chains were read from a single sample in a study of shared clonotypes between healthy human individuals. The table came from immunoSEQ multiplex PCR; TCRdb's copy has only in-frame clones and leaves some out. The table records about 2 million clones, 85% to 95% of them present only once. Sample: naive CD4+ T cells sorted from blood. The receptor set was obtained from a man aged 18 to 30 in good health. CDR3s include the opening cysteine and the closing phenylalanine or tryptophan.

CDR3aa: CASSPRGKVEQYF
v_gene: TRBV19

CDR3aa: CASSLEASVKTREQYF
v_gene: TRBV11-2

CDR3aa: CASSPPGQGATDTQYF
v_gene: TRBV7-9

CDR3aa: CASTPGTSNTGELFF
v_gene: TRBV6-5

CDR3aa: CASTENLETQYF
v_gene: TRBV5-1

CDR3aa: CASSVDGTSVQETQYF
v_gene: TRBV9

CDR3aa: CSARQGQAFF
v_gene: TRBV20-1

CDR3aa: CASSLTGLAGALHF
v_gene: TRBV7-3

CDR3aa: CASSGGKDQPQHF
v_gene: TRBV19

CDR3aa: CASSGVMNTEAFF
v_gene: TRBV6-1

CDR3aa: CASADRANSPLHF
v_gene: TRBV6-5

CDR3aa: CATTGGVLENYEQYF
v_gene: TRBV10-3

CDR3aa: CASSKTGGYEQYF
v_gene: TRBV6-1

CDR3aa: CASSSGLSNEKLFF
v_gene: TRBV5-1

CDR3aa: CASRSSQGHSSGANVLTF
v_gene: TRBV7-9

CDR3aa: CASSPGQLNEKLFF
v_gene: TRBV5-1

CDR3aa: CASKTSGTSTDTQYF
v_gene: TRBV25-1

CDR3aa: CASSEVQPQHF
v_gene: TRBV6-1

CDR3aa: CASSEDRANQPQHF
v_gene: TRBV6-1

CDR3aa: CASSLAGRGGNEQFF
v_gene: TRBV11-3

CDR3aa: CAWRPILWGGATDTQYF
v_gene: TRBV30

CDR3aa: CASSRKRLAGEQETQYF
v_gene: TRBV13

CDR3aa: CASNLEGGIEAFF
v_gene: TRBV19

CDR3aa: CASSSSGIYGYTF
v_gene: TRBV7-2

CDR3aa: CASSQDRGPYQAQHF
v_gene: TRBV4-1

CDR3aa: CASSPSRDRGIHEQYF
v_gene: TRBV28

CDR3aa: CASSSHRDSNQPQHF
v_gene: TRBV6-5

CDR3aa: CASSLPTGYGYTF
v_gene: TRBV5-1

CDR3aa: CASSLFGTGDYGYTF
v_gene: TRBV19

CDR3aa: CAISPGAGSNQPQHF
v_gene: TRBV10-3

CDR3aa: CASSSVSGTGELFF
v_gene: TRBV6-6

CDR3aa: CASSKDYLWGGYTF
v_gene: TRBV21-1

CDR3aa: CASSEAGALWEKLFF
v_gene: TRBV6-1

CDR3aa: CASSEESGFGYTF
v_gene: TRBV6-1

CDR3aa: CASSLGTVFETQYF
v_gene: TRBV5-1

CDR3aa: CATRTGNVDEQFF
v_gene: TRBV6-5

CDR3aa: CASSYWTGGDSYNEQFF
v_gene: TRBV5-6

CDR3aa: CASSSQKYEQYF
v_gene: TRBV11-2

CDR3aa: CASSYSGHGYTF
v_gene: TRBV6-5

CDR3aa: CASSHAPGGNTEAFF
v_gene: TRBV11-2

CDR3aa: CASSLALDRAYEQYF
v_gene: TRBV7-9

CDR3aa: CASSPTGVKNIQYF
v_gene: TRBV18

CDR3aa: CASSEANYGYTF
v_gene: TRBV6-1

CDR3aa: CAISESMRVNYGYTF
v_gene: TRBV10-3

CDR3aa: CASGLAGYEQYF
v_gene: TRBV11-2

CDR3aa: CASSQDSPRVYTF
v_gene: TRBV6-6

CDR3aa: CASSLRVANYGYTF
v_gene: TRBV13